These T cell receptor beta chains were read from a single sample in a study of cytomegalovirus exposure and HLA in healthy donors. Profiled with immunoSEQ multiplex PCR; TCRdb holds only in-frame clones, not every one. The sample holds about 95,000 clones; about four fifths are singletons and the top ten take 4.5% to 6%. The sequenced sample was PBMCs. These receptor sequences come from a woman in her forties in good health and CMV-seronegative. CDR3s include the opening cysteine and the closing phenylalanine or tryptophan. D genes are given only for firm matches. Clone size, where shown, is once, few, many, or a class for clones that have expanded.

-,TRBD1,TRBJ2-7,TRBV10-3,CAISDRDRVNEQYF,TGTGCCATCAGTGACCGGGACAGGGTTAACGAGCAGTACTTC
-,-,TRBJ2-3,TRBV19,CASRYSGRTDTQYF,TGTGCCAGTAGGTATAGCGGACGCACAGATACGCAGTATTTT
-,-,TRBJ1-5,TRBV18,CASSPGLGDQPQHF,TGTGCCAGCTCACCAGGGCTTGGTGATCAGCCCCAGCATTTT
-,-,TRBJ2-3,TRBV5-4,CASSLASGGGQDTQYF,TGTGCCAGCAGCTTGGCTAGTGGGGGGGGCCAAGATACGCAGTATTTT
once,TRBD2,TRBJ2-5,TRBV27,CASSGGLAGYETQYF,TGTGCCAGCAGTGGAGGACTAGCGGGGTATGAGACCCAGTACTTC
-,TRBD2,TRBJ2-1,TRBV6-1,CASSLGLAGGHEQFF,TGTGCCAGCAGCTTAGGACTAGCGGGGGGACATGAGCAGTTCTTC
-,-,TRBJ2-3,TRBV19,CASTGKRDTQYF,TGTGCCAGTACCGGGAAGAGGGATACGCAGTATTTT
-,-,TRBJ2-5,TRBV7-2,CASTPRYQETQYF,TGTGCCAGCACCCCTAGGTACCAAGAGACCCAGTACTTC
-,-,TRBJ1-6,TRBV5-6,CASSLSQGNIPLHF,TGTGCCAGCAGCTTGAGTCAGGGAAACATCCCCCTCCACTTT
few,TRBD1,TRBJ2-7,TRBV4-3,CASSPGQGAPYEQYF,TGCGCCAGCAGCCCTGGACAGGGGGCCCCCTACGAGCAGTACTTC
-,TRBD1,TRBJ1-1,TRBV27,CASSSDRENTEAFF,TGTGCCAGCAGTTCTGACAGGGAGAACACTGAAGCTTTCTTT
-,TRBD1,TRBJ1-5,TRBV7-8,CASSLVGQGGQPQHF,TGTGCCAGCAGCTTAGTGGGACAGGGCGGTCAGCCCCAGCATTTT
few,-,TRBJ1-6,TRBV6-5,CASSYSILASGSPLHF,TGTGCCAGCAGTTACTCGATACTGGCCTCAGGATCACCCCTCCACTTT
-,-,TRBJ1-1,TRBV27,CASSVGLTGTEAFF,TGTGCCAGCAGCGTCGGGTTAACTGGCACTGAAGCTTTCTTT
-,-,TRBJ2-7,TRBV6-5,CASSYLGTGGYEQYF,TGTGCCAGCAGTTACCTTGGTACCGGGGGATACGAGCAGTACTTC
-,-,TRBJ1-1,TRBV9,CASSVGSQGTPEAFF,TGTGCCAGCAGCGTAGGTTCCCAGGGGACCCCTGAAGCTTTCTTT
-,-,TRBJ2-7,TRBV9,CASSVGGGGWVSEQYF,TGTGCCAGCAGCGTAGGCGGGGGCGGCTGGGTGAGCGAGCAGTACTTC
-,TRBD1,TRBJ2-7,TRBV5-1,CASTPGTGQGVYEQYF,TGCGCCAGCACCCCAGGGACCGGACAGGGGGTATACGAGCAGTACTTC
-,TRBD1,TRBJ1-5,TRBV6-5,CASSPYPGQNQPQHF,TGTGCCAGCAGCCCATACCCGGGACAGAATCAGCCCCAGCATTTT
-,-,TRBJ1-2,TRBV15,CATGASRDFGYTF,TGTGCCACCGGCGCTTCCAGGGATTTTGGCTACACCTTC
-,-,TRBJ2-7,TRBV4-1,CASSQDRTQGPYEQYF,TGCGCCAGCAGCCAAGATCGAACACAGGGACCCTACGAGCAGTACTTC
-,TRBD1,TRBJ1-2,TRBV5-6,CASSLAAGTDGYTF,TGTGCCAGCAGCTTGGCAGCAGGGACAGATGGCTACACCTTC
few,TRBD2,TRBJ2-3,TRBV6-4,CASSETSGGTDTQYF,TGTGCCAGCAGTGAAACTAGCGGGGGCACAGATACGCAGTATTTT
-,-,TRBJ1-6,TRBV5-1,CASRAGDNSPLHF,TGCGCCAGCAGGGCAGGGGATAATTCACCCCTCCACTTT
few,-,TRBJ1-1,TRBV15,CATSSNRVSTEAFF,TGTGCCACCAGCAGCAACAGGGTGAGCACTGAAGCTTTCTTT
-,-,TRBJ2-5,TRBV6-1,CASSEAGAEETQYF,TGTGCCAGCAGTGAAGCAGGGGCGGAAGAGACCCAGTACTTC
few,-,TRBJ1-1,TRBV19,CASSRGGQGNTEAFF,TGTGCCAGTAGTCGGGGAGGCCAGGGAAACACTGAAGCTTTCTTT
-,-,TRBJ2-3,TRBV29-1,CSVVSSTDTQYF,TGCAGCGTTGTATCTAGCACAGATACGCAGTATTTT
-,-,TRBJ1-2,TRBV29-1,CSAQGMTYGYTF,TGCAGCGCTCAGGGTATGACCTATGGCTACACCTTC
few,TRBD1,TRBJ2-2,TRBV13,CASSSPLDRLKNTGELFF,TGTGCCAGCAGCTCCCCCTTGGACAGGTTAAAGAACACCGGGGAGCTGTTTTTT
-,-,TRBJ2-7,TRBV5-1,CASSSSGRNYEQYF,TGCGCCAGCAGCTCGTCCGGGAGAAACTACGAGCAGTACTTC
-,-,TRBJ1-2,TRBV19,CASTPGKEYGYTF,TGTGCCAGTACCCCAGGGAAAGAATATGGCTACACCTTC
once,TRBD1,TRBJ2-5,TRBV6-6,CASRTTGVETQYF,TGTGCCAGCAGAACAACAGGGGTAGAGACCCAGTACTTC
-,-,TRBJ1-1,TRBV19,CASSIGVSAEAFF,TGTGCCAGTAGTATCGGGGTCAGCGCTGAAGCTTTCTTT
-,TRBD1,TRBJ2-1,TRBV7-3,CASSLGQGNNEQFF,TGTGCCAGCAGCTTAGGACAGGGCAACAATGAGCAGTTCTTC
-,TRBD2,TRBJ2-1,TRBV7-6,CASSSTSEEQFF,TGTGCCAGCAGTTCCACTAGCGAGGAGCAGTTCTTC
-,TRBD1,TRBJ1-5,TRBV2,CASSVSGGGQPQHF,TGTGCCAGCAGTGTGTCAGGGGGCGGTCAGCCCCAGCATTTT
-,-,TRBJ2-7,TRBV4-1,CASSQVLAVSYEQYF,TGCGCCAGCAGCCAAGTCTTGGCAGTCTCCTACGAGCAGTACTTC
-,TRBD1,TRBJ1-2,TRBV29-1,CSVGGTGGGYGYTF,TGCAGCGTTGGGGGGACAGGGGGAGGCTATGGCTACACCTTC
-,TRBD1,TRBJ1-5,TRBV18,CASSPTGGANQPQHF,TGTGCCAGCTCACCGACAGGGGGCGCTAATCAGCCCCAGCATTTT
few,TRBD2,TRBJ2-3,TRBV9,CASSVGLAGAIGTDTQYF,TGTGCCAGCAGCGTAGGACTAGCGGGGGCGATTGGCACAGATACGCAGTATTTT